Given below is one T cell receptor beta chain in context. The antigen is undetermined. The PCR used 60 Vbeta and 13 Jbeta primers. The protocol was immunoSEQ multiplex PCR, while the TCRdb copy is restricted to in-frame clones and leaves out a portion. The sample shows roughly 150,000 clones, 65% to 85% of them seen only once. V dropped 4 bases and J dropped 8; count of bases not matched to a gene: 19. Per the germline V gene, CDR1 is KGHSH and CDR2 is LQKENI. This CDR3 has 19 residues. These data are taken from a study of cytomegalovirus exposure and HLA in healthy donors. Study observations and caveats: A later analysis showed HLA-associated TCR beta chains outstripping equally common others in clonal expansion. Versus the roughly 700-donor mean, an Asian-associated ancestry cluster reportedly showed fewer N-insertions in a later analysis.

The clonotype was recovered from a young woman in good health and CMV-seronegative. The specimen sequenced was PBMCs. The V and J genes are TRBV18 and TRBJ2-1, with 11 nucleotides matching TRBD2. The CDR3 is CASSRTSASGGSSGYEQFF. Written as DNA, the CDR3 is TGTGCCAGCTCACGAACCTCGGCTAGCGGGGGGTCTTCAGGATATGAGCAGTTCTTC.